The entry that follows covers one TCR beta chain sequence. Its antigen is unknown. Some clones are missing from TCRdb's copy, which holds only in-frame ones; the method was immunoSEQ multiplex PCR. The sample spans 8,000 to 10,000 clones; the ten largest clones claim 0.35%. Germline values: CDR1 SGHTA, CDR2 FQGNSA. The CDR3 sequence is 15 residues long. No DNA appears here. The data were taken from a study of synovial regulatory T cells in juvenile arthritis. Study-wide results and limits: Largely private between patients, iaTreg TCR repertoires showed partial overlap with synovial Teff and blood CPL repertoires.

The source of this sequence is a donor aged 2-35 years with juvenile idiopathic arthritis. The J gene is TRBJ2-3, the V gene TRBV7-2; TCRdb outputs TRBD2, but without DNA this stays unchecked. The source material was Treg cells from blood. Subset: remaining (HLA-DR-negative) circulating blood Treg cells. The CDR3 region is CASSYGGPGTDTQYF.